This is a list of T cell receptor beta chains from one sample in a study of immune cell composition in non-small cell lung cancer. This table comes from immunoSEQ multiplex PCR, and its TCRdb copy is limited to in-frame clones, with some not included. The table lists some 5,600 clones, over 75% of them singletons, with 6% to 8% in the top ten. Sequencing was performed on lung tumor tissue. The receptors here all came from a human donor with non-small cell lung cancer. Both conserved end residues are part of each CDR3. Fields, in order: J gene, V gene, clone size, D gene, CDR3 DNA, CDR3 protein. A D gene is named only where the DNA matches it firmly. Where a row states a size, it is once, few, many or the class of an expanded clone; other rows omit it.

j_gene: TRBJ2-1
v_gene: TRBV13
abundance: -
d_gene: TRBD2
CDR3nt: TGTGCCAGCACCGACGGGGGACTAGCGGGATACAATGAGCAGTTCTTC
CDR3aa: CASTDGGLAGYNEQFF

j_gene: TRBJ2-5
v_gene: TRBV6-5
abundance: -
d_gene: -
CDR3nt: TGTGCCAGCAGCCGAGGGGGTTACGAGACCCAGTACTTC
CDR3aa: CASSRGGYETQYF

j_gene: TRBJ2-4
v_gene: TRBV10-3
abundance: -
d_gene: -
CDR3nt: TGTGCCATCAGTGAAGAACTAGTCGCGCAAAACATTCAGTACTTC
CDR3aa: CAISEELVAQNIQYF

j_gene: TRBJ2-1
v_gene: TRBV6-5
abundance: -
d_gene: -
CDR3nt: TGTGCCAGCAGTCAGACGATCTCAGAGGCTGATGAGCAGTTCTTC
CDR3aa: CASSQTISEADEQFF

j_gene: TRBJ2-5
v_gene: TRBV7-8
abundance: -
d_gene: TRBD2
CDR3nt: TGTGCCAGCAGCACGAGCGGGACTAGCGGGGGAAGAGGGGCCCAGTACTTC
CDR3aa: CASSTSGTSGGRGAQYF

j_gene: TRBJ2-7
v_gene: TRBV11-3
abundance: -
d_gene: -
CDR3nt: TGTGCCAGCACCATCGGACTACCTGCCTACGAGCAGTACTTC
CDR3aa: CASTIGLPAYEQYF

j_gene: TRBJ2-1
v_gene: TRBV12-5
abundance: -
d_gene: TRBD2
CDR3nt: TGTGCTAGTGGGAGCGGGGGGGCAGAGAATGAGCAGTTCTTC
CDR3aa: CASGSGGAENEQFF

j_gene: TRBJ2-1
v_gene: TRBV5-4
abundance: once
d_gene: TRBD1
CDR3nt: TGTGCCAGCAGCTTTCAGGACAGGGTCGATGAGCAGTTCTTC
CDR3aa: CASSFQDRVDEQFF

j_gene: TRBJ2-7
v_gene: TRBV2
abundance: -
d_gene: -
CDR3nt: TGTGCCAGCAGTGAAGACAGATGGTACGAGCAGTACTTC
CDR3aa: CASSEDRWYEQYF

j_gene: TRBJ2-3
v_gene: TRBV5-6
abundance: -
d_gene: -
CDR3nt: TGTGCCAGCAGCCCCGACAGGGATACGCAGTATTTT
CDR3aa: CASSPDRDTQYF

j_gene: TRBJ2-2
v_gene: TRBV6-1
abundance: few
d_gene: -
CDR3nt: TGTGCCAGCAGTGGTGAGGGCGGGGAGCTGTTTTTT
CDR3aa: CASSGEGGELFF

j_gene: TRBJ1-1
v_gene: TRBV18
abundance: once
d_gene: TRBD1
CDR3nt: TGTGCCAGCTCACCACAACAGGGGGAAAGCGCTGAAGCTTTCTTT
CDR3aa: CASSPQQGESAEAFF

j_gene: TRBJ2-3
v_gene: TRBV10-1
abundance: -
d_gene: -
CDR3nt: TGCGCCAGCAGTGAGGTCCATGGCACAGATACGCAGTATTTT
CDR3aa: CASSEVHGTDTQYF

j_gene: TRBJ1-1
v_gene: TRBV11-2
abundance: -
d_gene: -
CDR3nt: TGTGCCAGCAGCCCTACAGGGCCCACTGAAGCTTTCTTT
CDR3aa: CASSPTGPTEAFF

j_gene: TRBJ2-5
v_gene: TRBV5-1
abundance: -
d_gene: -
CDR3nt: TGCGCCAGCAGCTTGAAGCCAGGTTCCCAAGAGACCCAGTACTTC
CDR3aa: CASSLKPGSQETQYF

j_gene: TRBJ2-5
v_gene: TRBV7-2
abundance: few
d_gene: -
CDR3nt: TGTGCCAGCAGCTTAGACTGGGCCGGACTTGTGTACTTC
CDR3aa: CASSLDWAGLVYF

j_gene: TRBJ1-1
v_gene: TRBV7-2
abundance: -
d_gene: -
CDR3nt: TGTGCCAGCCTCTCCCTCGGGACTGAAGCTTTCTTT
CDR3aa: CASLSLGTEAFF

j_gene: TRBJ1-2
v_gene: TRBV19
abundance: -
d_gene: TRBD1
CDR3nt: TGTGCCAGTCTCCCCCGAGGACAGGCTAACTATGGCTACACCTTC
CDR3aa: CASLPRGQANYGYTF

j_gene: TRBJ1-3
v_gene: TRBV7-2
abundance: -
d_gene: -
CDR3nt: TGTGCCAGCAGCTTACCTCCCCCGAGCACCATATATTTT
CDR3aa: CASSLPPPSTIYF

j_gene: TRBJ1-1
v_gene: TRBV6-1
abundance: -
d_gene: TRBD1
CDR3nt: TGTGCCAGCAGTGAGACAGGGGGAGAAGCTTTCTTT
CDR3aa: CASSETGGEAFF

j_gene: TRBJ1-6
v_gene: TRBV4-3
abundance: -
d_gene: -
CDR3nt: TGCGCCAGCAGCCAAGAGCCAGGGTTTGGCTCACCCCTCCACTTT
CDR3aa: CASSQEPGFGSPLHF

j_gene: TRBJ2-3
v_gene: TRBV9
abundance: once
d_gene: TRBD2
CDR3nt: TGTGCCAGCAGCGCCACTAGCGGGGAATCTACAGATACGCAGTATTTT
CDR3aa: CASSATSGESTDTQYF

j_gene: TRBJ2-7
v_gene: TRBV7-2
abundance: -
d_gene: -
CDR3nt: TGTGCCAGCAGCTTAGCGGGCGCGTACGAGCAGTACTTC
CDR3aa: CASSLAGAYEQYF

j_gene: TRBJ1-6
v_gene: TRBV5-1
abundance: once
d_gene: -
CDR3nt: TGCGCCAGCAGCTTGGGGACAAGTAATTCACCCCTCCACTTT
CDR3aa: CASSLGTSNSPLHF

j_gene: TRBJ1-5
v_gene: TRBV6-5
abundance: once
d_gene: TRBD1
CDR3nt: TGTGCCAGCGGGGACAGGGGCAATCAGCCCCAGCATTTT
CDR3aa: CASGDRGNQPQHF

j_gene: TRBJ2-7
v_gene: TRBV10-1
abundance: -
d_gene: -
CDR3nt: TGCGCCAGCAGTGAGTCGAGTTTAAACGACGAGCAGTACTTC
CDR3aa: CASSESSLNDEQYF

j_gene: TRBJ2-3
v_gene: TRBV5-1
abundance: -
d_gene: -
CDR3nt: TGCGCCAGCAGCTTGGAACTGTTGAGCACAGATACGCAGTATTTT
CDR3aa: CASSLELLSTDTQYF

j_gene: TRBJ2-1
v_gene: TRBV5-6
abundance: -
d_gene: -
CDR3nt: TGTGCCAGCAGCGTCGTCGGCTACAATGAGCAGTTCTTC
CDR3aa: CASSVVGYNEQFF

j_gene: TRBJ2-7
v_gene: TRBV6-6
abundance: -
d_gene: -
CDR3nt: TGTGCCAGCAGTCGGGACGGGGGTAGCTCCTACGAGCAGTACTTC
CDR3aa: CASSRDGGSSYEQYF

j_gene: TRBJ1-1
v_gene: TRBV5-4
abundance: once
d_gene: -
CDR3nt: TGTGCCAGCAGCGGCAGGGTGAACACTGAAGCTTTCTTT
CDR3aa: CASSGRVNTEAFF

j_gene: TRBJ1-2
v_gene: TRBV5-6
abundance: few
d_gene: TRBD1
CDR3nt: TGTGCCAGCAGCTTGTTAGGGATAGGGGGCGGCGTCTATGGCTACACCTTC
CDR3aa: CASSLLGIGGGVYGYTF

j_gene: TRBJ1-1
v_gene: TRBV9
abundance: -
d_gene: TRBD1
CDR3nt: TGTGCCAGCAGCCCATCAGGGGGATCGAACACTGAAGCTTTCTTT
CDR3aa: CASSPSGGSNTEAFF

j_gene: TRBJ1-6
v_gene: TRBV15
abundance: once
d_gene: TRBD1
CDR3nt: TGTGCCACCAGCAGGGGAGGACAGGGGGCGCTTAATTCACCCCTCCACTTT
CDR3aa: CATSRGGQGALNSPLHF

j_gene: TRBJ1-5
v_gene: TRBV18
abundance: few
d_gene: TRBD1
CDR3nt: TGTGCCAGCTCACCCTTGGACAGGGATGGGCCCCAGCATTTT
CDR3aa: CASSPLDRDGPQHF

j_gene: TRBJ1-1
v_gene: TRBV29-1
abundance: -
d_gene: -
CDR3nt: TGCAGCGTAGGGGGGGACACTGAAGCTTTCTTT
CDR3aa: CSVGGDTEAFF

j_gene: TRBJ2-7
v_gene: TRBV19
abundance: -
d_gene: -
CDR3nt: TGTGCCAGTAGTATAGTAGGGGCCGGCTACGAGCAGTACTTC
CDR3aa: CASSIVGAGYEQYF

j_gene: TRBJ2-7
v_gene: TRBV5-1
abundance: -
d_gene: -
CDR3nt: TGCGCCAGCAGGAGAAATAGGGACACCCCTGCCTACGAGCAGTACTTC
CDR3aa: CASRRNRDTPAYEQYF

j_gene: TRBJ2-7
v_gene: TRBV6-9
abundance: -
d_gene: TRBD1
CDR3nt: TGTGCCAGCAGTTATGGCTCGGGACAGGGCGAGGACGAGCAGTACTTC
CDR3aa: CASSYGSGQGEDEQYF

j_gene: TRBJ2-5
v_gene: TRBV7-2
abundance: large
d_gene: TRBD1
CDR3nt: TGTGCCAGCAGCTTAAATGGACAGGGTTTACAAGAGACCCAGTACTTC
CDR3aa: CASSLNGQGLQETQYF

j_gene: TRBJ2-7
v_gene: TRBV27
abundance: -
d_gene: -
CDR3nt: TGTGCCAGCACCATGGGGCTCGAGCAGTACTTC
CDR3aa: CASTMGLEQYF

j_gene: TRBJ2-7
v_gene: TRBV29-1
abundance: -
d_gene: -
CDR3nt: TGCAGCGTTGAAGCGGGAGATTTTTACGAGCAGTACTTC
CDR3aa: CSVEAGDFYEQYF

j_gene: TRBJ2-7
v_gene: TRBV4-2
abundance: few
d_gene: TRBD2
CDR3nt: TGTGCCAGCAGTGATGGGACTAGCGGGGTCTACGAGCAGTACTTC
CDR3aa: CASSDGTSGVYEQYF

j_gene: TRBJ1-1
v_gene: TRBV5-1
abundance: -
d_gene: -
CDR3nt: TGCGCCAGCAGCTTGGGAGGTACCATGAACACTGAAGCTTTCTTT
CDR3aa: CASSLGGTMNTEAFF

j_gene: TRBJ1-5
v_gene: TRBV5-6
abundance: few
d_gene: -
CDR3nt: TGTGCCAGCAGCTTGGCTGATCAGCCCCAGCATTTT
CDR3aa: CASSLADQPQHF

j_gene: TRBJ2-7
v_gene: TRBV30
abundance: -
d_gene: -
CDR3nt: TGTGCCTGGAGTCAACGGACTCTATCGGGCTACGAGCAGTACTTC
CDR3aa: CAWSQRTLSGYEQYF

j_gene: TRBJ2-5
v_gene: TRBV7-2
abundance: once
d_gene: TRBD2
CDR3nt: TGTGCCAGCAGCTTATGGGGGCCATTAGCGGGGATGGAGGAGACCCAGTACTTC
CDR3aa: CASSLWGPLAGMEETQYF

j_gene: TRBJ1-6
v_gene: TRBV12-5
abundance: -
d_gene: -
CDR3nt: TGTGCTAGTGGTTCCACGGGTAGCTCCTATAATTCACCCCTCCACTTT
CDR3aa: CASGSTGSSYNSPLHF

j_gene: TRBJ1-5
v_gene: TRBV19
abundance: once
d_gene: -
CDR3nt: TGTGCCAGTAGTGAGAGAGGGAGTGGTGCTAATCAGCCCCAGCATTTT
CDR3aa: CASSERGSGANQPQHF

j_gene: TRBJ1-2
v_gene: TRBV4-3
abundance: large
d_gene: -
CDR3nt: TGCGCCAGCAGCCTCACTCAGGGTACCTTTGGGGGCTACACCTTC
CDR3aa: CASSLTQGTFGGYTF

j_gene: TRBJ2-7
v_gene: TRBV4-3
abundance: few
d_gene: TRBD1
CDR3nt: TGCGCCAGCAGCCATTCCTCAACAGGGGAACTCTACGAGCAGTACTTC
CDR3aa: CASSHSSTGELYEQYF

j_gene: TRBJ2-7
v_gene: TRBV30
abundance: -
d_gene: TRBD2
CDR3nt: TGTGCCTGGAGTAGCGGGGATTCTTCTTACAAGCAGTACTTC
CDR3aa: CAWSSGDSSYKQYF

j_gene: TRBJ2-5
v_gene: TRBV30
abundance: -
d_gene: TRBD1
CDR3nt: TGTGCCTGGAGTAGGACAGGACAAGAGACCCAGTACTTC
CDR3aa: CAWSRTGQETQYF

j_gene: TRBJ1-2
v_gene: TRBV28
abundance: once
d_gene: -
CDR3nt: TGTGCCAGCAGCCCGGGGGGGATTTATGGCTACACCTTC
CDR3aa: CASSPGGIYGYTF

j_gene: TRBJ1-2
v_gene: TRBV15
abundance: -
d_gene: -
CDR3nt: TGTGCCACCAGCAGAGGATTTGGGCGGCGGGGAAAATATGGCTACACCTTC
CDR3aa: CATSRGFGRRGKYGYTF